This T cell receptor (beta chain) was sequenced during a study of cytomegalovirus exposure and HLA in healthy donors. Study-wide results and limits: Some V segments could not be told apart, so they were left out, TRBV6-2 and TRBV6-3 among them. Most likely, a cluster of highly shared sequence variants arose as a sequencing artifact. Rare TCR sequences predominated, though certain public TCRs were found in many donors.

Comments on this clone: The antigen is unknown.

Germline values: CDR1 SEHNR, CDR2 FQNEAQ (reference sequence). V shed 5 bases and J shed 4 bases, with 19 bases lying between them. The CDR3 has 16 amino acids. PCR used 60 Vbeta primers and 13 Jbeta primers. In the original processing: Unique TCR beta chains totaled roughly 81 million in a later count, with approximately 10 million of them shared. This table comes from immunoSEQ multiplex PCR, and its TCRdb copy is limited to in-frame clones, with some not included. That table furnishes V, J and clone size, whereas the DNA furnished D and trimming. The table records about 150,000 clones, around 80% of them present only once.

The sequencing input was PBMCs. This clonotype originated in a woman aged 40-49 years in good health and CMV-seropositive. This chain connects TRBV7-9 to TRBJ2-3; weak D call: TRBD2 (6 bases). Here the CDR3 reads CASSPQTGGIADTQYF. The CDR3 region has the DNA TGTGCCAGCAGCCCTCAGACTGGAGGGATCGCAGATACGCAGTATTTT.